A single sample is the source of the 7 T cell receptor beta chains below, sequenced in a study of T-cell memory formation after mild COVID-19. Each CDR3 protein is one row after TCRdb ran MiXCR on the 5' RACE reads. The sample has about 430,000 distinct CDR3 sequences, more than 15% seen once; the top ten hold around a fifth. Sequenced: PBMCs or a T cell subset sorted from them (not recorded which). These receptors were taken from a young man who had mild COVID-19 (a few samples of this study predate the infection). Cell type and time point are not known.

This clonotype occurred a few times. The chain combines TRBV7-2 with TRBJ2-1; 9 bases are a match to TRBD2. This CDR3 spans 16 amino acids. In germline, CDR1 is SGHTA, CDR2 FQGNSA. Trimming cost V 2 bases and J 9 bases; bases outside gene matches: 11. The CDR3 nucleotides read TGTGCCAGCAGCTTATGGAGCGGGGGGCCTACCGGTGAGCAGTTCTTC. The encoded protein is CASSLWSGGPTGEQFF.

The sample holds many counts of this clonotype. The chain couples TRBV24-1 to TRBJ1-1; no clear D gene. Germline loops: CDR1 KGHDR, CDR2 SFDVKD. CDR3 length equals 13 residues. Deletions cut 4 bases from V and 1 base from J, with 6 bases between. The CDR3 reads CATSEHRNTEAFF. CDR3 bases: TGTGCCACCAGTGAACACAGGAACACTGAAGCTTTCTTT.

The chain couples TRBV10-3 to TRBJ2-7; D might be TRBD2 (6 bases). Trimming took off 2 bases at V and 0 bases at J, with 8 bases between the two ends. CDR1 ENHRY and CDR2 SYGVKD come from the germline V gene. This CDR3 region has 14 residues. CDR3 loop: CAISERGSSYEQYV. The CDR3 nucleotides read TGTGCCATCAGTGAGCGGGGGAGCTCCTACGAGCAGTACGTC.

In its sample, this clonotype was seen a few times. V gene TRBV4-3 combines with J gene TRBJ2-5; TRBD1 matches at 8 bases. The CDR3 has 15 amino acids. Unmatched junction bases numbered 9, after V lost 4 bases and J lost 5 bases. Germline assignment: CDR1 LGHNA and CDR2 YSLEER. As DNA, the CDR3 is TGCGCCAGCAGCCTCCGCCCAGGGGGCGAGGAGACCCAGTACTTC. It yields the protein CASSLRPGGEETQYF.

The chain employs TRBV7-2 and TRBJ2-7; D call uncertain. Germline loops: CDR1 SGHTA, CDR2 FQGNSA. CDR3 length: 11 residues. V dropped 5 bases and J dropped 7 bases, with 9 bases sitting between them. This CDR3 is CASSMGSEQYF. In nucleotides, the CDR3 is TGTGCCAGCAGCATGGGATCAGAGCAGTACTTC.

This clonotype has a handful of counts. This CDR3 reads CASSQDRGGEQPQHF. As DNA, the CDR3 is TGTGCCAGCAGCCAGGACAGGGGTGGCGAACAGCCCCAGCATTTT. The chain recombines TRBV6-6 with TRBJ1-5; the match to TRBD1 covers 9 bases. CDR1 is MNHNY, CDR2 SVGAGI, per germline (reference sequence). The V segment lost 6 bases and the J segment 7 bases; nucleotides outside the gene matches: 10. The CDR3 has 15 amino acids.

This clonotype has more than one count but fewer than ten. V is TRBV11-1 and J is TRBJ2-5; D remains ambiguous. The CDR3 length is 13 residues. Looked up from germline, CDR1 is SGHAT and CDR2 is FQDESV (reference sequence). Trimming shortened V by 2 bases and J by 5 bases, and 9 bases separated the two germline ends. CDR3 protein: CASSLWAEETQYF. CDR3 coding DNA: TGTGCCAGCAGCTTATGGGCGGAGGAGACCCAGTACTTC.